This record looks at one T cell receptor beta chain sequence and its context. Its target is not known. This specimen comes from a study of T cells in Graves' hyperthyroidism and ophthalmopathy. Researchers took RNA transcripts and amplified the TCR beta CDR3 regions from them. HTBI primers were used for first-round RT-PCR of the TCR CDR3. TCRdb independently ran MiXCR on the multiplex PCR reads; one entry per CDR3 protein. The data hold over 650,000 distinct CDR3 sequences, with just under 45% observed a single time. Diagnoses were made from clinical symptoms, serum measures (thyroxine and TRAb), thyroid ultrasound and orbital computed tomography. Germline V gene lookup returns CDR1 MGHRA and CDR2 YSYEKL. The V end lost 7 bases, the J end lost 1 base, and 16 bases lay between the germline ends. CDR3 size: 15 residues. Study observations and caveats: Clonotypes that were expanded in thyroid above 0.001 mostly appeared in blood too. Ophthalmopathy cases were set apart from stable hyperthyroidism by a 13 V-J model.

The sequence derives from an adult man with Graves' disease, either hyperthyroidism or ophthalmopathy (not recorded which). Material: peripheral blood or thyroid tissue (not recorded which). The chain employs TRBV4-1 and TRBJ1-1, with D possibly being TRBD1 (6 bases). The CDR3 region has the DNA TGCGCCAGCAAAGGGCAGGGGTGGGGGAACACTGAAGCTTTCTTT. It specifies CASKGQGWGNTEAFF.